The entry below describes one T cell receptor (beta chain). The germline V gene encodes CDR1 DFQATT and CDR2 SNEGSKA (reference sequence). The CDR3 runs 13 residues. V was trimmed by 1 base and J by 6 bases, leaving 10 bases between them. These data are taken from a study of Graves' ophthalmopathy and Graves' hyperthyroidism. From RNA, the CDR3 regions of TCR beta chains were amplified and sequenced. Amplification began with first-round RT-PCR using HTBI primers, then second-round multiplex PCR was performed. TCRdb passed the multiplex PCR reads through MiXCR, listing each CDR3 protein once. Here the sample spans hundreds of thousands of distinct CDR3 sequences, 20% to 25% being singletons.

This chain uses TRBV20-1 with TRBJ1-5; possibly TRBD1 for D (5 bases). Source material: peripheral blood. This receptor was taken from a young woman with stable Graves' hyperthyroidism. Some clones in this sample may be carry-over from other donors' samples. CDR3 in amino acids: CSARGGEGQPQHF. The CDR3 DNA is TGCAGTGCTAGAGGGGGCGAAGGTCAGCCCCAGCATTTT.